The 2 T cell receptor beta chains below come from one sample, sequenced in a study of blood T cell repertoires in COVID-19. TCRdb's copy holds only in-frame clones and misses some; the assay was immunoSEQ multiplex PCR. The sample lists about 240,000 clones; around 90% were seen once. The sample comprised peripheral blood. Every receptor here comes from a woman aged 25 to 39 with acute or convalescent COVID-19.

The chain couples TRBV7-9 to TRBJ1-3, with D perhaps TRBD1 (6 bases). Germline values: CDR1 SEHNR, CDR2 FQNEAQ (reference sequence). The CDR3 covers 17 residues. Trimming took 2 bases from V and 3 from J, leaving 17 bases between them. The CDR3 here is CASSLTTGKKNGNTIYF. CDR3 in DNA: TGTGCCAGCAGCTTAACCACAGGGAAGAAGAATGGAAACACCATATATTTT.

The J gene is TRBJ2-3, the V gene TRBV6-5; D possibly corresponds to TRBD1 (5 bases). CDR3 size: 12 residues. V dropped 6 bases and J dropped 5 bases, with 9 bases sitting between them. Germline V gives CDR1 MNHEY, CDR2 SVGAGI. DNA of the CDR3: TGTGCCAGCAGCTCTACAGGAGATACGCAGTATTTT. This gives the protein CASSSTGDTQYF.